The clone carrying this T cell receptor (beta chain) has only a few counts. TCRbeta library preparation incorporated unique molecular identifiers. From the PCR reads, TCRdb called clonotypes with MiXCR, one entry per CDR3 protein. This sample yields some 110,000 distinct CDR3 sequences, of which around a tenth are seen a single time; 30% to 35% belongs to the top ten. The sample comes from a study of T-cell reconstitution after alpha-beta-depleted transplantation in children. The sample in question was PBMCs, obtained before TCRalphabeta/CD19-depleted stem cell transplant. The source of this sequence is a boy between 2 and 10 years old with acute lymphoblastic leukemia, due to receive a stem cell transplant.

In nucleotides, the CDR3 is TGTGCCAGCAGCTTAGGGGGACTAGACTACAATGAGCAGTTCTTC. Protein: CASSLGGLDYNEQFF. V gene TRBV11-3 combines with J gene TRBJ2-1, with TRBD2 identical over 8 bases. With V trimmed by 1 base and J by 3 bases, 2 bases remained unmatched. The CDR3 has 15 residues. Germline V gene lookup returns CDR1 SGHNT and CDR2 YENEEA. The variable domain in full, with the rest retrieved from reference TRBV11-3 and TRBJ2-1, is EAGVVQSPRYKIIEKKQPVAFWCNPISGHNTLYWYLQNLGQGPELLIRYENEEAVDDSQLPKDRFSAERLKGVDSTLKIQPAELGDSAVYLCASSLGGLDYNEQFFGPGTRLTVL.